One and the same sample provided the 5 T cell receptor beta chains below, sequenced in a study of Graves' ophthalmopathy and Graves' hyperthyroidism. RNA served as the template for amplifying TCR beta CDR3 regions. HTBI-primed RT-PCR formed the first round, and a multiplex PCR formed the second. TCRdb re-derived calls from the multiplex PCR reads in MiXCR, one entry per CDR3 protein. The profile covers about 1.1 million distinct CDR3 sequences, with about 40% appearing a single time and more than 9.5% taken by the ten largest. Sequenced input: peripheral blood or thyroid tissue (not recorded which). Receptors were obtained from an adult man with Graves' hyperthyroidism.

The chain employs TRBV20-1 and TRBJ1-5; the D gene is possibly TRBD1 (6 bases). Germline CDR1 is DFQATT and CDR2 is SNEGSKA (reference sequence). This CDR3 contains 16 residues. Trimming stripped 2 bases from V and 7 bases from J, with 21 bases between. This chain's CDR3 is CSARLAGGQETQPQHF. The CDR3 nucleotides read TGCAGTGCTAGACTGGCGGGGGGGCAAGAGACCCAGCCCCAGCATTTT.

This clonotype was observed at least ten times. This chain links TRBV29-1 with TRBJ2-2; D tentatively reads TRBD1 or TRBD2 (5 bases each). Trimming pared 1 base from V and 6 bases from J, leaving 12 bases between. The CDR3 sequence is 14 residues long. The germline V gene has CDR1 SQVTM and CDR2 ANQGSEA. The CDR3 region is CSVEVLVGAGELFF. The DNA of the CDR3 is TGCAGCGTTGAAGTATTGGTGGGGGCCGGGGAGCTGTTTTTT.

This clonotype was detected ten times or more. CDR3 bases: TGTGCCAGCGGTTCTGGGTATGGTGGAAACACCATATATTTT. It is translated as CASGSGYGGNTIYF. This chain joins TRBV2 and TRBJ1-3; D is undetermined. The CDR3 contains 14 residues. The germline CDR1 and CDR2 sequences are SNHLY and FYNNEI. Trimming stripped 8 bases from V and 3 bases from J, with 14 bases between.

J is TRBJ2-2 and V is TRBV7-2, with TRBD1 identical over 8 bases. V dropped 6 bases and J dropped 5; count of bases not matched to a gene: 8. Germline CDR1 SGHTA, CDR2 FQGNSA. The CDR3 contains 15 residues. CDR3 DNA: TGTGCCAGCAGGTCTGGGACAGGACGGACCGGGGAGCTGTTTTTT. Translated, it gives CASRSGTGRTGELFF.

To note about this clonotype: This may come from a read error, since a much larger clone is one base off. Without the conserved terminal phenylalanine or tryptophan, this CDR3 likely stems from a read error. J is TRBJ1-3 and V is TRBV25-1, with D maybe TRBD1 (5 bases). CDR1 is MGHDK, CDR2 SYGVNS, per germline. The CDR3 spans 16 residues. V shed 4 bases and J shed 0 bases, with 13 bases lying between them. The CDR3: CASSGGRESSGNTIYL. The CDR3, as DNA: TGTGCCAGCAGTGGGGGACGGGAGAGCTCTGGAAACACCATATATCTT.